A single sample gave rise to the 27 T cell receptor beta chains below, sequenced in a study of cytomegalovirus exposure and HLA in healthy donors. 13 Jbeta primers and 60 Vbeta primers were used for the PCR. Data came from immunoSEQ multiplex PCR; TCRdb stores just in-frame clones and leaves some out. The table counts some 150,000 clones; around 2.2% lies in the top ten. Sequenced sample: PBMCs. These receptors came from a woman younger than 35 in good health and CMV-seronegative.

J is TRBJ2-5 and V is TRBV29-1, with TRBD2 matching 10 bases. The J call is uncertain, as TRBJ2-7 better fits the DNA end. Germline-derived CDR1 and CDR2 are SQVTM and ANQGSEA. This CDR3 is 15 amino acids long. CDR3 coding DNA: TGCAGCGTTGATAGACCGGGTAGCGGGAGGCACGAGCAGTACTTC. Translating gives CSVDRPGSGRHEQYF.

The J gene is TRBJ2-7, the V gene TRBV2, with TRBD2 identical over 9 bases. Looked up from germline, CDR1 is SNHLY and CDR2 is FYNNEI. Trimming at V came to 10 bases and at J to 5 bases, leaving 9 bases not matched to a gene. The CDR3 contains 13 residues. The CDR3 here is CANKMAGGNEQYF. In nucleotides, the CDR3 is TGTGCCAACAAAATGGCGGGAGGGAACGAGCAGTACTTC.

The chain couples TRBV10-3 to TRBJ2-1, with TRBD2 matching over 7 bases. The germline V gene encodes CDR1 ENHRY and CDR2 SYGVKD. J was trimmed by 8 bases and V by 1 base; bases with no gene match: 8. CDR3 length equals 15 residues. CDR3 loop: CAISEYAGDAHEQFF. DNA for the CDR3: TGTGCCATCAGTGAGTACGCGGGAGACGCCCATGAGCAGTTCTTC.

The chain joins TRBV27 to TRBJ1-3; 7 bases fit TRBD1. Unmatched junction bases numbered 10, after V lost 5 bases and J lost 0 bases. Germline lookup yields CDR1 MNHEY and CDR2 SMNVEV (reference sequence). CDR3 length: 17 amino acids. DNA of the CDR3: TGTGCCAGCAGTCGGCTAGGAGACAGGGCCTCTGGAAACACCATATATTTT. It yields the protein CASSRLGDRASGNTIYF.

The J gene is TRBJ2-1, the V gene TRBV7-2, with D possibly matching TRBD1 (6 bases). Between the trimmed V and J ends, which lost 3 bases and 4 bases, there was a span of 10 bases. The CDR3 has 14 amino acids. From germline, CDR1 is SGHTA and CDR2 FQGNSA. This chain's CDR3 is CASSFSGQYNEQFF. The CDR3, as DNA: TGTGCCAGCAGCTTTTCTGGACAGTACAATGAGCAGTTCTTC.

This rearrangement joins TRBV5-1 to TRBJ1-1; D is possibly TRBD1 (5 bases). V was shortened by 4 bases and J by 0 bases, with 13 bases between the two germline ends. In germline, CDR1 is SGHRS, CDR2 YFSETQ. This CDR3 contains 15 residues. The CDR3 bases are TGCGCCAGCAGCCTAAACGGGGGGATGAACACTGAAGCTTTCTTT. The encoded protein is CASSLNGGMNTEAFF.

In DNA form, the CDR3 reads TGTGCCAGCAGTGAAGTTCTGGGACAGGGTGTGGATCAGCCCCAGCATTTT. Encoded protein: CASSEVLGQGVDQPQHF. The V and J genes are TRBV6-1 and TRBJ1-5, with 9 bases fitting TRBD1. This CDR3 has 17 amino acids. Trimming removed 1 base from V and 5 bases from J; junction bases left unmatched: 9. In germline, CDR1 is MNHNS, CDR2 SASEGT.

The gene calls are TRBV5-6 and TRBJ1-2, with a weak D call TRBD1 (6 bases). The CDR3 loop spans 16 amino acids. CDR1 and CDR2 (germline): SGHDT, YYEEEE. The germline V and J ends were trimmed by 0 bases and 0 bases, with 12 bases remaining between them. CDR3 protein: CASSLVPTGSNYGYTF. The DNA for the CDR3 is TGTGCCAGCAGCTTGGTCCCTACAGGGTCTAACTATGGCTACACCTTC.

V and J are TRBV14 and TRBJ2-7; 10 nucleotides match TRBD2. The germline gives CDR1 SGHDN, CDR2 FVKESK. The CDR3 extends over 17 amino acids. Unmatched junction bases numbered 11, after V lost 4 bases and J lost 2 bases. CDR3 amino acids: CASSPRQREGVTYEQYF. The CDR3, as DNA: TGTGCCAGCAGCCCCAGGCAGCGGGAGGGCGTTACCTACGAGCAGTACTTC.

This chain uses TRBV25-1 with TRBJ1-4, with D unclear. V gave up 5 bases and J gave up 2 bases, with 6 bases separating them. The germline V gene has CDR1 MGHDK and CDR2 SYGVNS. The CDR3 runs to 13 residues. CDR3 loop: CASSQTTNEKLFF. The CDR3 DNA reads as TGTGCCAGCAGTCAAACTACTAATGAAAAACTGTTTTTT.

The chain is built from TRBV9 and TRBJ2-2; TRBD2 agrees at 9 bases. Germline CDR1 and CDR2: SGDLS and YYNGEE. The CDR3 runs 18 residues. V was pared by 0 bases and J by 1 base, with 7 bases of the junction left unmatched. The CDR3 DNA is TGTGCCAGCAGCGTAGAGACTAGCGGCCCCGGGAACACCGGGGAGCTGTTTTTT. It yields the protein CASSVETSGPGNTGELFF. Combining the CDR3 with reference TRBV9 and TRBJ2-2 gives the whole variable domain DSGVTQTPKHLITATGQRVTLRCSPRSGDLSVYWYQQSLDQGLQFLIQYYNGEERAKGNILERFSAQQFPDLHSELNLSSLELGDSALYFCASSVETSGPGNTGELFFGEGSRLTVL.

The chain has TRBV11-3 and TRBJ2-2; 7 nucleotides match TRBD1. J was trimmed by 4 bases and V by 6 bases; bases with no gene match: 8. Germline V lookup: CDR1 SGHNT, CDR2 YENEEA. The CDR3 runs to 15 residues. The CDR3 here is CASSQTGFGTGELFF. CDR3 nucleotides: TGTGCCAGCAGTCAGACAGGGTTTGGCACCGGGGAGCTGTTTTTT.

This sequence joins TRBV19 and TRBJ2-2, with 8 nucleotides matching TRBD2. The CDR3 is 17 amino acids. Germline CDR1 and CDR2: LNHDA and SQIVND (reference sequence). Trimming removed 4 bases from V and 6 bases from J; junction bases left unmatched: 13. CDR3 sequence: CASSTLAGTWSAGELFF. CDR3 sequence (DNA): TGTGCCAGTAGTACCCTAGCGGGTACGTGGAGCGCCGGGGAGCTGTTTTTT. Full variable domain (rest looked up from reference TRBV19 and TRBJ2-2): DGGITQSPKYLFRKEGQNVTLSCEQNLNHDAMYWYRQDPGQGLRLIYYSQIVNDFQKGDIAEGYSVSREKKESFPLTVTSAQKNPTAFYLCASSTLAGTWSAGELFFGEGSRLTVL.

The rearrangement links TRBV29-1 to TRBJ2-7; D call uncertain. CDR1 SQVTM and CDR2 ANQGSEA come from the germline V gene. The CDR3 runs to 13 residues. V lost 0 bases to trimming and J lost 0 bases, with 6 bases between them. CDR3 bases: TGCAGCGTTGAAGAGGTTAGCTCCTACGAGCAGTACTTC. It translates to CSVEEVSSYEQYF.

This rearrangement joins TRBV7-8 to TRBJ1-5, with D maybe TRBD1 (6 bases). V dropped 1 base and J dropped 7 bases, with 14 bases sitting between them. CDR1 is SGHVS and CDR2 is FQNEAQ in the germline V gene. The CDR3 is 15 amino acids. DNA of the CDR3: TGTGCCAGCAGCTTAGGTCATGGGGGCATACAGCCCCAGCATTTT. Translated: CASSLGHGGIQPQHF.

V usage is TRBV6-1 and J usage is TRBJ2-1; possibly TRBD2 for D (6 bases). V was clipped by 6 bases and J by 6 bases, with 18 bases between them. The CDR3 has 15 residues. The V gene's germline CDR1 is MNHNS and CDR2 SASEGT. The CDR3 reads CASRYLGLIGNEQFF. The CDR3 bases are TGTGCCAGCAGGTATCTGGGACTGATCGGCAATGAGCAGTTCTTC.

Turning to this clone: Other DNA sequences in the sample encode the same CDR3. The V call is TRBV5-4, the J call TRBJ1-3; D ambiguous. In germline, CDR1 is SGHNT, CDR2 YYREEE (reference sequence). V lost 4 bases and J lost 4, with 9 bases in between. CDR3 length: 13 amino acids. The CDR3 loop reads CASSRDKGNTIYF. As DNA, the CDR3 is TGTGCCAGCAGCCGAGACAAGGGAAACACCATATATTTT.

The rearrangement joins TRBV27 to TRBJ1-2; D might be TRBD1 (6 bases). Germline-derived CDR1 and CDR2 are MNHEY and SMNVEV (reference sequence). Trimming removed 6 bases at V and 8 bases at J, with 25 bases between. This CDR3 region has 16 residues. CDR3: CASRLLGQPDSYGYTF. CDR3 in DNA: TGTGCCAGCAGACTCCTAGGACAGCCCGATAGCTACGGCTACACCTTC.

The chain recombines TRBV5-8 with TRBJ2-5; 11 bases are a match to TRBD2. CDR1 and CDR2 from the germline V gene are SGHTS and YDEGEE. Trimming took 3 bases from V and 3 from J; bases not matched to a gene: 1. The CDR3 length is 14 residues. The CDR3 coding sequence is TGTGCCAGCAGCTCGGGACTAGCGGAAGAGACCCAGTACTTC. This sequence encodes CASSSGLAEETQYF. Filled out from reference TRBV5-8 and TRBJ2-5, the complete variable domain reads EAGVTQSPTHLIKTRGQQATLRCSPISGHTSVYWYQQALGLGLQFLLWYDEGEERNRGNFPPRFSGRQFPNYSSELNVNALELEDSALYLCASSSGLAEETQYFGPGTRLLVL.

V is TRBV5-1 and J is TRBJ2-1; D is possibly TRBD2 (5 bases). With 0 bases removed from V and 6 bases from J, the gap between germline ends came to 16 bases. The V gene's germline CDR1 is SGHRS and CDR2 YFSETQ. The CDR3 totals 16 residues. As DNA, the CDR3 is TGCGCCAGCAGCTTGGCCGGTAGCGCGGCCCCCAATGAGCAGTTCTTC. As protein: CASSLAGSAAPNEQFF.

CDR3 residues: CASSRFRGDEQFF. CDR3 bases: TGTGCCAGCAGCCGGTTCAGGGGCGATGAGCAGTTCTTC. V usage is TRBV5-8 and J usage is TRBJ2-1; D is possibly TRBD1 (6 bases). The V and J ends lost 4 bases and 8 bases respectively, with 13 bases between them. The CDR3 length is 13 residues. Per the germline V gene, CDR1 is SGHTS and CDR2 is YDEGEE.

The chain combines TRBV19 with TRBJ2-1; TRBD2 matches at 8 bases. CDR3 length equals 16 residues. J gave up 1 base and V 4 bases, and 6 bases lay outside the gene matches. Germline V gives CDR1 LNHDA, CDR2 SQIVND (reference sequence). CDR3 DNA sequence: TGTGCCAGTAGTACCCAAACTAGCGGTTCCTACAATGAGCAGTTCTTC. Protein sequence: CASSTQTSGSYNEQFF.

This chain links TRBV5-5 with TRBJ2-3; no clear D gene. V lost 0 bases and J lost 4, with 9 bases in between. In germline, CDR1 is SGHKS, CDR2 YYEKEE (reference sequence). The CDR3 consists of 14 residues. CDR3 amino acids: CASSLATASDTQYF. DNA of the CDR3: TGTGCCAGCAGCTTGGCTACAGCTTCAGATACGCAGTATTTT.

This chain uses TRBV7-2 with TRBJ2-7; TRBD1 agrees at 7 bases. J gave up 5 bases and V 2 bases, and 9 bases lay outside the gene matches. Per germline, CDR1 SGHTA and CDR2 FQGNSA. This CDR3 is built from 15 residues. CDR3 nucleotides: TGTGCCAGCAGCTTAAATCACAGGGGCATTCACGAGCAGTACGTC. Protein sequence: CASSLNHRGIHEQYV.

The J gene is TRBJ2-1, the V gene TRBV27; 9 bases agree with TRBD2. Trimming removed 5 bases from V and 4 bases from J; junction bases left unmatched: 9. Germline V gives CDR1 MNHEY, CDR2 SMNVEV (reference sequence). The CDR3 length is 16 residues. The CDR3 reads CASSRVAGATYNEQFF. The CDR3 DNA reads TGTGCCAGCAGTCGGGTAGCGGGAGCGACGTACAATGAGCAGTTCTTC.

CDR3 amino acids: CASSGLAGAGAYEQYF. The CDR3 DNA reads TGTGCCAGCAGCGGGTTAGCGGGAGCCGGGGCCTACGAGCAGTACTTC. This rearrangement joins TRBV9 to TRBJ2-7; 9 bases agree with TRBD2. V shed 3 bases and J 2 bases; nucleotides not matched to a gene: 9. The CDR3 sequence is 16 residues long. CDR1 is SGDLS and CDR2 is YYNGEE in the germline V gene. The full variable domain, completed using reference TRBV9 and TRBJ2-7, is DSGVTQTPKHLITATGQRVTLRCSPRSGDLSVYWYQQSLDQGLQFLIQYYNGEERAKGNILERFSAQQFPDLHSELNLSSLELGDSALYFCASSGLAGAGAYEQYFGPGTRLTVT.

The chain recombines TRBV6-1 with TRBJ2-7, with TRBD2 identical over 8 bases. Germline V gene data show CDR1 as MNHNS and CDR2 as SASEGT. The CDR3 sequence is 16 residues long. V dropped 2 bases and J dropped 6; count of bases not matched to a gene: 12. CDR3 sequence reads: CASSERLIAGSTEQYF. The CDR3 DNA reads TGTGCCAGCAGTGAAAGACTTATAGCGGGAAGTACCGAGCAGTACTTC.